The entry below gives a single T cell receptor (beta chain) sequence along with its context. In its sample, this clonotype was seen a few times. Its antigen remains undetermined. The input lacks base qualities; no much larger clone sits a single base away. This sample is drawn from a study of CD8 T cells in ankylosing spondylitis (dated by TCRdb to about 2017). Regarding the study in general: The study set out to find disease-linked TCR variants by profiling T cell receptor beta repertoires in ankylosing spondylitis patients and healthy donors. In total, the full study cohort was made up of 110 or so healthy donors and 20 to 25 ankylosing spondylitis patients. Peripheral blood samples were taken, and synovial fluid was additionally collected from ankylosing spondylitis patients. What the research found in general, with its limitations: A CD8+ phenotype was shown by the disease-linked clones, which were found at relatively low frequencies in peripheral blood. Some of the motif variants had been reported before in the synovial fluid and blood of reactive arthritis patients, a finding that suggests common disease-initiation mechanisms. Blood from ankylosing spondylitis patients appeared to be characterized by a TCR beta motif made up of several highly homologous amino acid variants. According to the report, matched synovial fluid samples from ankylosing spondylitis patients were significantly enriched for the disease-linked clones.

Sequencing was carried out with an Illumina HiSeq 2500. Quantitative 5'-RACE with molecular barcodes was the method used to prepare the TCR beta libraries. Processing in the source paper ran as follows. A new computational method, built on a probabilistic model of VDJ rearrangement, was used to identify disease-linked TCR variants. TCRdb itself trimmed the public reads at Q25 with fastp, ran MiXCR and retained productive beta chains. A single entry per CDR3 protein holds the most common genes and DNA from its merged rows. In this record, the V and J calls reflect TCRdb's handling and not the investigators' own analysis. The sample profile shows under 300,000 distinct CDR3 sequences; roughly a tenth of them were found once. The ten biggest clones cover 6.8% of the sample. CDR1 and CDR2, looked up from the germline V gene, are SGHTA and FQGNSA. V and J lose 5 bases and 1 base, and a span of 14 bases separates them. Measured from the cysteine to the phenylalanine, the CDR3 is 15 residues long. Only CDR3 DNA is held: 45 bases, read in frame from base 1.

The rearranged chain carries TRBV7-2 and TRBJ1-1, and possibly TRBD1, on 6 matching bases. The receptor was isolated from a male donor with ankylosing spondylitis or in good health (not recorded which). Sequenced input: blood, either unsorted or a sorted T cell fraction (not recorded which). The CDR3 protein is CASSREGGRNTEAFF. The nucleotide sequence is TGTGCCAGCAGCCGAGAGGGGGGACGGAACACTGAAGCTTTCTTT. Full variable domain (CDR3 extended with the reference TRBV7-2 and TRBJ1-1 proteins): GAGVSQSPSNKVTEKGKDVELRCDPISGHTALYWYRQSLGQGLEFLIYFQGNSAPDKSGLPSDRFSAERTGGSVSTLTIQRTQQEDSAVYLCASSREGGRNTEAFFGQGTRLTVV.